This T cell receptor (beta chain) is from a study of cytomegalovirus exposure and HLA in healthy donors. Study background: Early release data held roughly 90 million unique TCRs from HLA-typed donors.

This CDR3 contains 13 residues. Trimming pared 0 bases from V and 6 bases from J, leaving 9 bases between. Germline lookup yields CDR1 KGHSH and CDR2 LQKENI. A multiplex PCR was run with 60 Vbeta primers and 13 Jbeta primers. The table came from immunoSEQ multiplex PCR; TCRdb's copy has only in-frame clones and leaves some out. The table shows approximately 220,000 clones, with over 80% occurring only once. Material: PBMCs. This TCR was recovered from a boy younger than 10 in good health and CMV-seronegative. This chain uses TRBV18 with TRBJ2-7, with D perhaps TRBD1 (5 bases). The CDR3 DNA reads TGTGCCAGCTCACCACCGGGTAGGGGCGAGCAGTACTTC. Its protein is CASSPPGRGEQYF.